One and the same sample provided the 10 T cell receptor beta chains below, sequenced in a study of shared clonotypes between healthy human individuals. Libraries were prepared by immunoSEQ multiplex PCR; TCRdb keeps only in-frame clonotypes and omits some of them. The sample shows millions of clones, roughly 94% of them seen only once. Positive CCR7 selection of CD45RO-negative cells yielded the naive CD8 cells, and terminally differentiated effector memory CD45RA+ cells were excluded. Input material: naive CD8+ T cells sorted from blood. The receptor set was obtained from a man younger than 35 in good health.

Concerning this clone: One end of the junction does not line up with germline, which may come from a read error. The V gene is TRBV2, the J gene TRBJ2-5; a possible D gene is TRBD1 (6 bases). Germline CDR1 and CDR2: SNHLY and FYNNEI. This CDR3 contains 14 residues. The CDR3 DNA is TGTGCCAGCACTGAATGGACAGCCCAAGAGACCCAGTACTTC. Amino acid sequence: CASTEWTAQETQYF.

To note about this clone: This sample also contains other DNA sequences that code for the same CDR3. The V gene is TRBV28, the J gene TRBJ2-7, with D hard to call. This CDR3 is built from 14 residues. The germline V gene encodes CDR1 MDHEN and CDR2 SYDVKM. V was pared by 3 bases and J by 0 bases, with 9 bases between. This CDR3 reads CASSFLQSSYEQYF. DNA of the CDR3: TGTGCCAGCAGTTTCCTACAGAGCTCCTACGAGCAGTACTTC. Full variable domain (missing parts from reference TRBV28 and TRBJ2-7): DVKVTQSSRYLVKRTGEKVFLECVQDMDHENMFWYRQDPGLGLRLIYFSYDVKMKEKGDIPEGYSVSREKKERFSLILESASTNQTSMYLCASSFLQSSYEQYFGPGTRLTVT.

The chain is built from TRBV5-4 and TRBJ1-2, with D perhaps TRBD1 (5 bases). This CDR3 has 13 residues. CDR1 SGHNT and CDR2 YYREEE come from the germline V gene (reference sequence). V was clipped by 5 bases and J by 3 bases, with 11 bases between them. CDR3 loop: CASRLRGDYGYTF. The DNA for the CDR3 is TGTGCCAGCAGGCTTCGGGGGGACTATGGCTACACCTTC.

The chain combines TRBV2 with TRBJ2-7; D unresolved. This CDR3 has 12 amino acids. Germline CDR1 and CDR2: SNHLY and FYNNEI. The V end lost 1 base, the J end lost 3 bases, and 4 bases lay between the germline ends. The CDR3 is CASSEDVYEQYF. CDR3 nucleotides: TGTGCCAGCAGTGAAGATGTCTACGAGCAGTACTTC.

The V call is TRBV29-1, the J call TRBJ2-1, with D perhaps given as TRBD1 or TRBD2 (6 bases each). The CDR3 length is 14 residues. Germline CDR1 reads SQVTM; CDR2 reads ANQGSEA. The ends were cut back, 7 bases at V and 4 bases at J, with 17 bases in the middle. In DNA form, the CDR3 reads TGCAGCGCTCAGGAGGGGGTATTTTACAATGAGCAGTTCTTC. It yields the protein CSAQEGVFYNEQFF.

The chain combines TRBV9 with TRBJ1-1; D unresolved. Germline CDR1 and CDR2: SGDLS and YYNGEE. This CDR3 is 13 amino acids long. Trimming removed 0 bases at V and 5 bases at J, with 8 bases between. Here the CDR3 reads CASSVVTGTEAFF. As DNA, the CDR3 is TGTGCCAGCAGCGTAGTCACGGGAACTGAAGCTTTCTTT.

The V call is TRBV6-1, the J call TRBJ1-4; D gene unclear. CDR3 length: 14 residues. Trimming stripped 3 bases from V and 4 bases from J, with 9 bases between. CDR1 and CDR2 (germline): MNHNS, SASEGT. CDR3 sequence: CASSDLVGNEKLFF. For the CDR3, the DNA is TGTGCCAGCAGTGATCTTGTGGGTAATGAAAAACTGTTTTTT.

V usage is TRBV9 and J usage is TRBJ2-7; no definite D call. V shed 1 base and J shed 4 bases, with 21 bases lying between them. The germline CDR1 and CDR2 sequences are SGDLS and YYNGEE. The CDR3 is 17 residues long. The CDR3 coding sequence is TGTGCCAGCAGCGTAAGTAATAGCTTCCAGCCGACTTACGAGCAGTACTTC. Its translation: CASSVSNSFQPTYEQYF.

The chain has TRBV5-1 and TRBJ2-7; 11 positions agree with TRBD1. This CDR3 has 13 amino acids. Unmatched junction bases numbered 3, after V lost 4 bases and J lost 6 bases. Germline CDR1 is SGHRS and CDR2 is YFSETQ. CDR3 coding DNA: TGCGCCAGCAGCGCCGGGACAGGGGGCGAGCAGTACTTC. This sequence encodes CASSAGTGGEQYF. The entire variable domain, with the rest obtained from reference TRBV5-1 and TRBJ2-7, is as follows: KAGVTQTPRYLIKTRGQQVTLSCSPISGHRSVSWYQQTPGQGLQFLFEYFSETQRNKGNFPGRFSGRQFSNSRSEMNVSTLELGDSALYLCASSAGTGGEQYFGPGTRLTVT.

The J gene is TRBJ2-1, the V gene TRBV9; TRBD2 agrees at 13 bases. Germline V gives CDR1 SGDLS, CDR2 YYNGEE. CDR3 length equals 14 residues. V lost 6 bases and J lost 7; bases outside the gene matches: 4. The CDR3 nucleotides read TGTGCCAGCATCCCGGGACTAGCGGGGAATGAGCAGTTCTTC. Amino acid sequence: CASIPGLAGNEQFF. The full variable domain, rest sourced from reference TRBV9 and TRBJ2-1, is DSGVTQTPKHLITATGQRVTLRCSPRSGDLSVYWYQQSLDQGLQFLIQYYNGEERAKGNILERFSAQQFPDLHSELNLSSLELGDSALYFCASIPGLAGNEQFFGPGTRLTVL.